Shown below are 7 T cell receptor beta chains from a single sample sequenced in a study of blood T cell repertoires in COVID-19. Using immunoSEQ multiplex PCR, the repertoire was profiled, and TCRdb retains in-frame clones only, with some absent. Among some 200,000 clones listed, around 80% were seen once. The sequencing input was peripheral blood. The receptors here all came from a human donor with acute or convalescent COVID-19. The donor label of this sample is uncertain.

CDR3 amino acids: CAWAGYGSYGYTF. The CDR3, as DNA: TGTGCCTGGGCAGGGTACGGGAGCTATGGCTACACCTTC. J is TRBJ1-2 and V is TRBV30; the D gene is possibly TRBD1 (5 bases). The CDR3 is made up of 13 amino acids. Germline assignment: CDR1 GTSNPN and CDR2 SVGIG (reference sequence). V was pared by 5 bases and J by 4 bases, with 14 bases between. The full variable domain, rest sourced from reference TRBV30 and TRBJ1-2, is SQTIHQWPATLVQPVGSPLSLECTVEGTSNPNLYWYRQAAGRGLQLLFYSVGIGQISSEVPQNLSASRPQDRQFILSSKKLLLSDSGFYLCAWAGYGSYGYTFGSGTRLTVV.

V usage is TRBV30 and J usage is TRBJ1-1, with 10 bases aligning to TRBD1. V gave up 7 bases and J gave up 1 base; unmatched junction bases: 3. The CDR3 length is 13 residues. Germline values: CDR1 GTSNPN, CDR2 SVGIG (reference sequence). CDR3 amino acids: CAYRDRGNTEAFF. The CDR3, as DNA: TGTGCCTACCGGGACAGGGGGAACACTGAAGCTTTCTTT.

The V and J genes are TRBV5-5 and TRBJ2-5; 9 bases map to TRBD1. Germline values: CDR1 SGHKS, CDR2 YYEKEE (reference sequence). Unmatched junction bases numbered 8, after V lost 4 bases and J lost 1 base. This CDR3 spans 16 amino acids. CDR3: CASSRGQGTTQETQYF. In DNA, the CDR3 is TGTGCCAGCAGCCGGGGACAGGGAACCACCCAAGAGACCCAGTACTTC.

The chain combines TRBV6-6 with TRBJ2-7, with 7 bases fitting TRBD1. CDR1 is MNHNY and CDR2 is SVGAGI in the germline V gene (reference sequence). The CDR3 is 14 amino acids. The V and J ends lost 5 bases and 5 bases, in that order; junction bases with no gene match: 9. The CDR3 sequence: CASSPDRAVNEQYF. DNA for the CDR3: TGTGCCAGCAGTCCCGACAGGGCGGTCAACGAGCAGTACTTC.

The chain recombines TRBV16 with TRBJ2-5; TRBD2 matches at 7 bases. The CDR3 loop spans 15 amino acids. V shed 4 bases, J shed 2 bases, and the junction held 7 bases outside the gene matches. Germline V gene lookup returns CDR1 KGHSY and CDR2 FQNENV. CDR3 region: CASSLAGANQETQYF. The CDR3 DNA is TGTGCCAGCAGCCTGGCGGGAGCCAATCAAGAGACCCAGTACTTC.

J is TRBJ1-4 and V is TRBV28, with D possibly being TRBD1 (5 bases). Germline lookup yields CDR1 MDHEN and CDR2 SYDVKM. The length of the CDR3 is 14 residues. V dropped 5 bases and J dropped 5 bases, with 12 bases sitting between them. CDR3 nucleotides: TGTGCCAGCAGTAGGACATCCTTAAATGAAAAACTGTTTTTT. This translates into CASSRTSLNEKLFF.

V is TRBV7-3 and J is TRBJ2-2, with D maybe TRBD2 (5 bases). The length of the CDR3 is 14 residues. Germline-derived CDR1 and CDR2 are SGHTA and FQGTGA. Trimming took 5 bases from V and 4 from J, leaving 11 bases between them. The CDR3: CASSLGRGTGELFF. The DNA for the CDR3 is TGTGCCAGCAGCCTCGGACGGGGCACCGGGGAGCTGTTTTTT.